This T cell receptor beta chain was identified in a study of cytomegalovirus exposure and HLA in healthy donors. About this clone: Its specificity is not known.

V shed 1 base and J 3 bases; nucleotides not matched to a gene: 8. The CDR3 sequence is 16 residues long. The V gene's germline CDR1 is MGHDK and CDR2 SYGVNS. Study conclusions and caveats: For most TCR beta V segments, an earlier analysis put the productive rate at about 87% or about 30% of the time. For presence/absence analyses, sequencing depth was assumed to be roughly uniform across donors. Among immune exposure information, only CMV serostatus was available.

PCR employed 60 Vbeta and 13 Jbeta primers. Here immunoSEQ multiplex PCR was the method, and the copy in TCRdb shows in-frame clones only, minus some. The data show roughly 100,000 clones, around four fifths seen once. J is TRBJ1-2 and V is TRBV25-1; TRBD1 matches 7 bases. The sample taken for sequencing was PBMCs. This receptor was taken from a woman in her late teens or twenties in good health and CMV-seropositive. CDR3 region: CASSEFSGQTHYGYTF. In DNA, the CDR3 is TGTGCCAGCAGTGAATTTTCGGGACAGACACACTATGGCTACACCTTC.